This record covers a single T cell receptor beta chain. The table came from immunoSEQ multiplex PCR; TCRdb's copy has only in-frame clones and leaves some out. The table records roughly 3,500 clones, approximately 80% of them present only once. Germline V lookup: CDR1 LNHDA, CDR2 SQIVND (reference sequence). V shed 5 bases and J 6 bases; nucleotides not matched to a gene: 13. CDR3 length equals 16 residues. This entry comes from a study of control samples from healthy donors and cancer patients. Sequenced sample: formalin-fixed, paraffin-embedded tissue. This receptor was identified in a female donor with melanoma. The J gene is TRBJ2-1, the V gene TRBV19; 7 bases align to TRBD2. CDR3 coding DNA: TGTGCCAGTAGTGGGGGGTGGGAGGGCCGTGTCAATGAGCAGTTCTTC. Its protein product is CASSGGWEGRVNEQFF.